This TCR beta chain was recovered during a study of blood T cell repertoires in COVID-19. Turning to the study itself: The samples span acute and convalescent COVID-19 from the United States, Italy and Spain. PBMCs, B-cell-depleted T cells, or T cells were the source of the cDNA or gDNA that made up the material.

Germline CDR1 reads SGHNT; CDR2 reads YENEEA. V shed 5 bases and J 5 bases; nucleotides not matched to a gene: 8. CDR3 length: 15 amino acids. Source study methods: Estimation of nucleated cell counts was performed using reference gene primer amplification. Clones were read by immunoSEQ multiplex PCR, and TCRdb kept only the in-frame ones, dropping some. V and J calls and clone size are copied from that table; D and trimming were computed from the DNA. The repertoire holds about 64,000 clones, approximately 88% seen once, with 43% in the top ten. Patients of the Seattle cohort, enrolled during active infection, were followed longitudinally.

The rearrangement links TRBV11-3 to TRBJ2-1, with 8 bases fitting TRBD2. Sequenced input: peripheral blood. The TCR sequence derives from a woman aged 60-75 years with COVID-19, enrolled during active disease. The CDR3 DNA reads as TGTGCCAGCAGCCAAAGCGGGAGTTACCACAATGAGCAGTTCTTC. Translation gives CASSQSGSYHNEQFF.